This T cell receptor (beta chain) was recorded in a study of T cell changes during pregnancy in multiple sclerosis. Germline V gene data show CDR1 as SGHNT and CDR2 as YYREEE (reference sequence). This CDR3 comprises 15 residues. Trimming stripped 0 bases from V and 0 bases from J, with 9 bases between. The table came from immunoSEQ multiplex PCR; TCRdb's copy has only in-frame clones and leaves some out. The sample lists about 38,000 clones, 91% occurring once. Sequences were derived from CD8+ T cells from peripheral blood mononuclear cells, sampled in the second trimester of pregnancy. This rearrangement joins TRBV5-4 to TRBJ1-1, with D possibly TRBD1 on 6 matching bases. The TCR comes from a female donor with multiple sclerosis, enrolled in a pregnancy study. The CDR3 is CASSLGTEMNTEAFF. The CDR3 DNA reads as TGTGCCAGCAGCTTGGGGACAGAGATGAACACTGAAGCTTTCTTT.